Included here is one TCR beta chain sequence, with context. No antigen is known for it. These data come from a study of T cell responses to AZD1222 COVID-19 vaccine. Background on the study: Pooling was applied to second doses at about 4 or about 12 weeks. Findings and limits, study-wide: Regions 160-218 and 743-854 dominated among vaccine-associated CD4 TCRs spanning spike. A reported finding is that nearly half of spike-specific TCRs target unmutated variant regions. Two doses of AZD1222 preceded a rise in Spike-specific TCR breadth and depth.

The method was immunoSEQ multiplex PCR; TCRdb's version includes in-frame clones alone and lacks a portion of them. The sample records 100,000 to 150,000 clones, about nine tenths being singletons. The origin of this receptor is an adult in good health. The sample in question was peripheral blood, obtained on day 0 of AZD1222 vaccination.

CDR3 sequence (DNA): TGTGCCAGCAGCTTAGGAGGAATTCGGACCCAGTACTTC. This sequence encodes CASSLGGIRTQYF. This sequence joins TRBV7-2 and TRBJ2-5, with no clear D. The germline CDR1 and CDR2 sequences are SGHTA and FQGNSA. V gave up 1 base and J gave up 7 bases, with 10 bases separating them. The CDR3 runs to 13 residues.